The 14 T cell receptor beta chains below were found in one sample sequenced in a study of blood T cell repertoires in COVID-19. Produced via immunoSEQ multiplex PCR; TCRdb's table is partial and in-frame only. The sample carries roughly 380,000 clones, approximately 77% recorded once. The sample was peripheral blood. The receptor set was obtained from a human donor with acute or convalescent COVID-19. The donor label of this sample is uncertain.

The chain recombines TRBV5-7 with TRBJ1-4, with D tentatively TRBD1 (5 bases). TRBV5-7 is flagged as an ORF with uncertain function. This CDR3 region has 13 residues. Trimming pared 5 bases from V and 9 bases from J, leaving 14 bases between. The CDR3 DNA sequence: TGTGCCAGCAGACACGGGGGTCGAAAAAAACTGTTTTTT. Its translation: CASRHGGRKKLFF.

The CDR3: CASATGDLKGYTF. CDR3 in DNA: TGTGCCAGCGCGACAGGGGACTTGAAGGGCTACACCTTC. The rearrangement links TRBV6-5 to TRBJ1-2; 8 bases line up with TRBD1. This CDR3 region has 13 residues. After removal of 8 bases from V and 8 bases from J, the junction contained 10 bases not matched to a gene. The V gene's germline CDR1 is MNHEY and CDR2 SVGAGI.

V gene TRBV30 combines with J gene TRBJ1-2; D is possibly TRBD1 (5 bases). Per germline, CDR1 GTSNPN and CDR2 SVGIG (reference sequence). This CDR3 region has 13 residues. V shed 4 bases and J shed 4 bases, with 13 bases lying between them. CDR3 loop: CAWNYARAYGYTF. The CDR3 bases are TGTGCCTGGAATTACGCCAGGGCCTATGGCTACACCTTC. Together with reference TRBV30 and TRBJ1-2, the CDR3 gives the full variable domain: SQTIHQWPATLVQPVGSPLSLECTVEGTSNPNLYWYRQAAGRGLQLLFYSVGIGQISSEVPQNLSASRPQDRQFILSSKKLLLSDSGFYLCAWNYARAYGYTFGSGTRLTVV.

The V call is TRBV3-1 (or the pseudogene TRBV3-2), the J call TRBJ1-4; D perhaps matches TRBD1 (5 bases). V gave up 4 bases and J gave up 7 bases, with 13 bases separating them. CDR1 LGHDT and CDR2 YNNKEL come from the germline V gene (reference sequence). The CDR3 extends over 14 amino acids. CDR3 DNA: TGTGCCAGCAGCCGGGAGGGGTCGGGTGAAAAACTGTTTTTT. Protein: CASSREGSGEKLFF.

The chain couples TRBV9 to TRBJ1-2, with 11 nucleotides matching TRBD1. There are 15 residues in the CDR3. Germline CDR1 and CDR2: SGDLS and YYNGEE. The trim removed 4 bases at V and 4 bases at J, leaving 6 bases unmatched. In DNA, the CDR3 is TGTGCCAGCAGCCAGGGACAGGGGGGTTCCTATGGCTACACCTTC. Its protein is CASSQGQGGSYGYTF.

This chain uses TRBV5-1 with TRBJ1-3; D perhaps matches TRBD1 (6 bases). Germline CDR1 and CDR2: SGHRS and YFSETQ. This CDR3 comprises 14 residues. V lost 4 bases, J lost 0 bases, and 8 bases lay in between. The CDR3 region is CASSGGASGNTIYF. The DNA for the CDR3 is TGCGCCAGCAGCGGGGGGGCCTCTGGAAACACCATATATTTT.

CDR3 region: CASSLGLAGGWGNEQFF. CDR3 coding DNA: TGTGCCAGCAGCTTAGGGCTAGCGGGAGGTTGGGGGAATGAGCAGTTCTTC. The chain combines TRBV11-3 with TRBJ2-1; 11 bases match TRBD2. The CDR3 loop spans 17 amino acids. V lost 1 base and J lost 7; bases outside the gene matches: 9. Per germline, CDR1 SGHNT and CDR2 YENEEA.

The chain links TRBV7-9 to TRBJ2-1; tentative D call: TRBD2 (6 bases). There are 17 residues in the CDR3. Trimming left V 1 base short and J 4 bases short, with 17 bases between. The germline gives CDR1 SEHNR, CDR2 FQNEAQ (reference sequence). Here the CDR3 DNA reads TGTGCCAGCAGCTTAGTTGGGGAGGCGGGAATATACAATGAGCAGTTCTTC. Its translation is CASSLVGEAGIYNEQFF.

The chain recombines TRBV18 with TRBJ1-2, with 11 bases that match TRBD1. Germline CDR1 is KGHSH and CDR2 is LQKENI. V lost 3 bases to trimming and J lost 4 bases; unmatched junction nucleotides: 4. This CDR3 is built from 15 residues. The CDR3: CASSPAGTGGYGYTF. The CDR3 nucleotides read TGTGCCAGCTCACCGGCCGGGACAGGGGGCTATGGCTACACCTTC.

The sample holds one count of this clone. The chain employs TRBV7-8 and TRBJ1-2, with D maybe TRBD1 (6 bases). Per the germline V gene, CDR1 is SGHVS and CDR2 is FQNEAQ. The CDR3 contains 12 residues. V lost 6 bases to trimming and J lost 11 bases, with 16 bases between them. The CDR3 reads CASRHTGTGYTF. The CDR3 DNA reads TGTGCCAGCAGACACACAGGGACCGGATACACCTTC.

This rearrangement joins TRBV7-9 to TRBJ2-1; a possible D gene is TRBD2 (5 bases). This CDR3 spans 13 amino acids. Per the germline V gene, CDR1 is SEHNR and CDR2 is FQNEAQ (reference sequence). V was clipped by 7 bases and J by 9 bases, with 16 bases between them. CDR3 residues: CASIPGSGREQFF. CDR3 sequence (DNA): TGTGCCAGCATCCCTGGGAGTGGTCGTGAGCAGTTCTTC.

The chain joins TRBV27 to TRBJ1-1; 7 bases fit TRBD1. There are 12 residues in the CDR3. The V and J ends lost 6 bases and 6 bases, in that order; junction bases with no gene match: 4. Germline lookup yields CDR1 MNHEY and CDR2 SMNVEV (reference sequence). This CDR3 is CASRRGLSEAFF. In DNA, the CDR3 is TGTGCCAGCAGAAGGGGGCTCTCTGAAGCTTTCTTT.

In DNA, the CDR3 is TGTGCCAGCAGACAAACAGGGCGAGACACCATATATTTT. Translating gives CASRQTGRDTIYF. The chain carries TRBV6-5 and TRBJ1-3; maybe TRBD1 (6 bases). This CDR3 contains 13 residues. Per the germline V gene, CDR1 is MNHEY and CDR2 is SVGAGI. Trimming took off 6 bases at V and 8 bases at J, with 14 bases between the two ends.

The chain couples TRBV23-1 to TRBJ2-7; 7 positions match TRBD1. TRBV23-1 is placed among ORFs of uncertain function. This CDR3 has 15 amino acids. The V segment lost 4 bases and the J segment 2 bases; nucleotides outside the gene matches: 8. The CDR3 loop reads CASSRPDRFTYEQYF. The DNA for the CDR3 is TGCGCCAGCAGTCGCCCGGACAGGTTCACCTACGAGCAGTACTTC.